This T cell receptor (beta chain) was obtained from a study of blood T cell repertoires in COVID-19. The CDR3 consists of 15 residues. Germline V gene sequence: CDR1 LGHNA, CDR2 YSLEER. Trimming pared 0 bases from V and 4 bases from J, leaving 10 bases between. Profiling relied on immunoSEQ multiplex PCR, and the TCRdb table lists in-frame clones only, not all of them. The table shows around 140,000 clones, with approximately 87% occurring only once. The J gene is TRBJ1-5, the V gene TRBV4-3; D call uncertain. The origin of this receptor is a man over 45 who had recovered from COVID-19. What was sequenced was peripheral blood. The CDR3 nucleotides are TGCGCCAGCAGCCAAGATAGAGCGGGGAATCAGCCCCAGCATTTT. This codes for CASSQDRAGNQPQHF.